The source of this TCR beta chain is a study of identifying expanded T cells in peripheral blood. Study-level findings and limits: Variance in clone template counts between approximately 2-week samples significantly increased with total template count across all healthy donors.

A note on this clone: Its antigen is as yet unknown.

Some clones are missing from TCRdb's copy, which holds only in-frame ones; the method was immunoSEQ multiplex PCR. The table has around 76,000 clones, around 90% seen once. No infections or other immune events were documented during collection. CDR3 length: 16 residues. Trimming cost V 5 bases and J 3 bases, with 20 bases left between them. Germline V gene lookup returns CDR1 SGHAT and CDR2 FQNNGV. The J gene is TRBJ2-7, the V gene TRBV11-2; D is possibly TRBD1 or TRBD2 (6 bases each). The receptor comes from a person aged 18-70 years in good health. The sample was blood. The CDR3 region has the DNA TGTGCCAGCAGCGCACTTAGGGGGGCAGACCTCTACGAGCAGTACTTC. Its protein product is CASSALRGADLYEQYF.